These 21 T cell receptor beta chains were all obtained from the same sample, sequenced in a study of molecular identifiers for immune sequencing clone quantification. TCRdb recomputed calls from the PCR reads with MiXCR, one row per CDR3 protein. Of under 800,000 distinct CDR3 sequences in the sample, approximately 24% were seen once. The sequenced sample was naive CD8+ T cells from blood, with Jurkat cell RNA spiked in. As for subset: FACS-sorted CD8+CD4-CCR7+CD45RA+ naive T cells. All receptors derive from a human donor in good health. Some libraries in this study had Jurkat cell RNA spiked in.

A word on this clonotype: One end of the junction is discordant with germline, which a read error may explain. This sequence joins TRBV29-1 and TRBJ2-1; 14 bases fit TRBD2. The CDR3 length is 15 residues. Germline CDR1 reads SQVTM; CDR2 reads ANQGSEA. In DNA form, the CDR3 reads TGCAGCGTTGAAGGGACTAGCGGGGGGTACAATGCGCAGTTCTTC. Translation gives CSVEGTSGGYNAQFF.

Concerning this clonotype: A much larger clone sits a single nucleotide away, making a read error possible. V gene TRBV4-3 combines with J gene TRBJ2-7; D not resolved. This CDR3 has 14 amino acids. Trimming removed 1 base from V and 3 bases from J, with 10 bases in between. Germline loops: CDR1 LGHNA, CDR2 YSLEER. This chain's CDR3 is CASSQARTHYEQYF. DNA for the CDR3: TGCGCCAGCAGCCAAGCCCGGACCCACTACGAGCAGTACTTC.

In its sample, this clonotype was seen many times. This chain links TRBV7-4 with TRBJ2-7, with D uncertain. Germline CDR1 SGHVT, CDR2 SQSDAQ. With 11 bases removed from V and 1 base from J, the gap between germline ends came to 9 bases. This CDR3 has 11 residues. For the CDR3, the DNA is TGTGCCCCTCGAGGTTCCTACGAGCAGTACTTC. It specifies CAPRGSYEQYF.

The rearrangement joins TRBV20-1 to TRBJ2-7; TRBD1 agrees at 7 bases. Germline V gene sequence: CDR1 DFQATT, CDR2 SNEGSKA (reference sequence). The V gene end was trimmed by 6 bases and the J gene end by 4 bases; junction bases not matched to a gene: 15. The CDR3 has 15 residues. The DNA of the CDR3 is TGCAGTGCCTCCCTGCCCCCCACACAGGGGTACGAGCAGTACTTC. Translated: CSASLPPTQGYEQYF.

This clonotype was seen a few times. The V and J genes are TRBV27 and TRBJ1-5; tentatively, D is TRBD1 (5 bases). Trimming took 3 bases from V and 6 from J, leaving 12 bases between them. CDR3 length equals 14 residues. The germline CDR1 and CDR2 sequences are MNHEY and SMNVEV (reference sequence). Written as DNA, the CDR3 is TGTGCCAGCAGTTTGGCAGGGATATCTCAGCCCCAGCATTTT. Residues: CASSLAGISQPQHF.

About this clonotype itself: A much larger clone differs by one base, so this may be a read error. This sequence joins TRBV5-1 and TRBJ2-7, with D possibly matching TRBD1 (5 bases). The germline V gene has CDR1 SGHRS and CDR2 YFSETQ. CDR3 size: 14 residues. The V end lost 1 base, the J end lost 5 bases, and 13 bases lay between the germline ends. CDR3 sequence (DNA): TGCGCCAGCAGCTTGTGGCAGGGAATTGACGAGCAGTACTTC. Its protein is CASSLWQGIDEQYF.

This clonotype appeared many times. The V call is TRBV24-1, the J call TRBJ2-6; weak D call: TRBD1 (6 bases). CDR1 and CDR2 from the germline V gene are KGHDR and SFDVKD. Trimming shortened V by 12 bases and J by 2 bases, and 19 bases separated the two germline ends. This CDR3 is built from 16 residues. The CDR3 bases are TGTGCCGTCCAGGGGTCCCTATTACCTGGGGCCAACGTCCTGACTTTC. Amino acids: CAVQGSLLPGANVLTF.

The rearrangement links TRBV20-1 to TRBJ2-7; TRBD1 agrees at 8 bases. The germline V gene has CDR1 DFQATT and CDR2 SNEGSKA (reference sequence). The V segment lost 2 bases and the J segment 3 bases; nucleotides outside the gene matches: 12. This CDR3 has 16 residues. The CDR3 spells CSARPGQATLYYEQYF. Here the CDR3 DNA reads TGCAGTGCTAGACCGGGACAGGCGACGCTCTACTACGAGCAGTACTTC.

The rearrangement uses TRBV11-2 and TRBJ1-6; D remains unclear. There are 14 residues in the CDR3. CDR1 and CDR2 from the germline V gene are SGHAT and FQNNGV. Trimming cost V 5 bases and J 3 bases, with 8 bases left between them. The CDR3 DNA sequence: TGTGCCAGCAGCGCCGGATACTATAATTCACCCCTCCACTTT. Its translation is CASSAGYYNSPLHF. The whole variable domain, remainder taken from reference TRBV11-2 and TRBJ1-6, is EAGVAQSPRYKIIEKRQSVAFWCNPISGHATLYWYQQILGQGPKLLIQFQNNGVVDDSQLPKDRFSAERLKGVDSTLKIQPAKLEDSAVYLCASSAGYYNSPLHFGNGTRLTVT.

In this sample, this clonotype turned up many times. V and J are TRBV30 and TRBJ2-1, with D perhaps matching TRBD1 (6 bases). CDR3 length: 12 residues. Deletions cut 8 bases from V and 5 bases from J, with 13 bases between. Germline V gene sequence: CDR1 GTSNPN, CDR2 SVGIG (reference sequence). CDR3 sequence reads: CARLGGDNEQFF. CDR3 nucleotide sequence: TGTGCCCGCTTAGGGGGAGACAATGAGCAGTTCTTC.

Comment on this clonotype: This may be a read error, as it is one base from a much larger clone. This chain links TRBV13 with TRBJ1-2; D not resolved. Germline V gives CDR1 PRHDT, CDR2 FYEKMQ (reference sequence). CDR3 size: 14 residues. Trimming took 4 bases from V and 8 from J, leaving 17 bases between them. The CDR3 protein is CASSSTTFLNGYTF. The CDR3 DNA is TGTGCCAGCAGCTCTACGACATTTTTGAACGGCTACACCTTC.

The sample holds a few counts of this clonotype. The genes are TRBV20-1 and TRBJ2-7, with D perhaps matching TRBD1 (6 bases). This CDR3 region has 14 residues. Trimming took 3 bases from V and 2 from J, leaving 14 bases between them. CDR1 and CDR2 from the germline V gene are DFQATT and SNEGSKA (reference sequence). The CDR3 is CSASPLGTTYEQYF. The CDR3 DNA follows: TGCAGTGCTAGCCCTTTGGGGACAACCTACGAGCAGTACTTC.

J is TRBJ2-1 and V is TRBV12-3 or TRBV12-4, with TRBD1 identical over 7 bases. This CDR3 contains 14 residues. V lost 10 bases, J lost 7 bases, and 13 bases stayed unmatched. CDR3 sequence reads: CAILGGGRINEQFF. For the CDR3, the DNA is TGTGCCATCCTAGGGGGCGGTAGAATTAATGAGCAGTTCTTC.

Written as DNA, the CDR3 is TGTGCCAGCAGCATTAGCGGGAATTACTACGAGCAGTACTTC. Amino acid sequence: CASSISGNYYEQYF. The chain carries TRBV7-9 and TRBJ2-7, with TRBD2 matching 8 bases. This CDR3 region has 14 residues. The germline V gene encodes CDR1 SEHNR and CDR2 FQNEAQ (reference sequence). The V segment lost 5 bases and the J segment 3 bases; nucleotides outside the gene matches: 6.

The J gene is TRBJ2-7, the V gene TRBV6-5; 7 bases map to TRBD1. V trimming: 3 bases; J trimming: 1 base; junction bases outside the gene matches: 6. Germline-derived CDR1 and CDR2 are MNHEY and SVGAGI. This CDR3 is 15 amino acids long. The CDR3 loop reads CASSYWPDRSYEQYF. The CDR3 coding sequence is TGTGCCAGCAGTTATTGGCCGGACAGGTCCTACGAGCAGTACTTC.

The chain recombines TRBV7-3 with TRBJ2-1, with a possible D match to TRBD2 (6 bases). The CDR3 contains 16 residues. Germline CDR1 and CDR2: SGHTA and FQGTGA. V was clipped by 2 bases and J by 0 bases, with 11 bases between them. CDR3: CASSLLARSSYNEQFF. The CDR3 nucleotides are TGTGCCAGCAGCTTACTAGCGCGCAGCTCCTACAATGAGCAGTTCTTC.

At least ten counts were recorded for this clonotype. V usage is TRBV7-6 and J usage is TRBJ2-1; D gene uncertain. With 8 bases removed from V and 8 bases from J, the gap between germline ends came to 16 bases. Germline V CDR1 and CDR2: SGHVS, FNYEAQ. The CDR3 is 13 residues long. CDR3 sequence reads: CASGPGQRYEQFF. The DNA of the CDR3 is TGTGCCAGCGGGCCCGGGCAGCGCTATGAGCAGTTCTTC. Full variable domain (rest looked up from reference TRBV7-6 and TRBJ2-1): GAGVSQSPRYKVTKRGQDVALRCDPISGHVSLYWYRQALGQGPEFLTYFNYEAQQDKSGLPNDRFSAERPEGSISTLTIQRTEQRDSAMYRCASGPGQRYEQFFGPGTRLTVL.

This clonotype has ten or more counts. The rearrangement uses TRBV7-9 and TRBJ2-1; 7 positions agree with TRBD1. The CDR3 length is 15 residues. V lost 5 bases, J lost 6 bases, and 10 bases stayed unmatched. CDR1 SEHNR and CDR2 FQNEAQ come from the germline V gene (reference sequence). CDR3 DNA: TGTGCCAGCAGCCCTTCTACAGGGGTTGGCAATGAGCAGTTCTTC. Translated: CASSPSTGVGNEQFF.

This clonotype was detected a few times. The chain links TRBV6-5 to TRBJ2-1; D is perhaps TRBD1 (5 bases). Germline V gene data show CDR1 as MNHEY and CDR2 as SVGAGI. This CDR3 region has 13 residues. Trimming cost V 3 bases and J 4 bases, with 7 bases left between them. For the CDR3, the DNA is TGTGCCAGCAGTTATAGGGGATACAATGAGCAGTTCTTC. Translated: CASSYRGYNEQFF.

This clonotype was picked up many times. V usage is TRBV7-9 and J usage is TRBJ2-5; TRBD2 matches 8 bases. After removal of 6 bases from V and 1 base from J, the junction contained 4 bases not matched to a gene. Germline loops: CDR1 SEHNR, CDR2 FQNEAQ (reference sequence). The CDR3 extends over 14 amino acids. The CDR3, as DNA: TGTGCCAGCAGTCGGGGGGGAGGCCAAGAGACCCAGTACTTC. It is translated as CASSRGGGQETQYF.

This clonotype showed up many times. The chain has TRBV28 and TRBJ2-5; D remains ambiguous. The CDR3 consists of 13 residues. Germline assignment: CDR1 MDHEN and CDR2 SYDVKM. Between the trimmed V and J ends, which lost 6 bases and 1 base, there was a span of 9 bases. This chain's CDR3 is CASSPYTQETQYF. In nucleotides, the CDR3 is TGTGCCAGCAGCCCTTATACCCAAGAGACCCAGTACTTC.